This is a list of T cell receptor beta chains from one sample in a study of OX40 agonist ivuxolimab in advanced cancers. Repertoires were generated with immunoSEQ multiplex PCR, while TCRdb's copy carries only in-frame clones and drops some. The sample yields more than 25,000 clones, 65% to 90% seen once. The sequenced sample was CD4+ or CD8+ T cells sorted from blood, obtained in a trial of the OX40 agonist ivuxolimab. The source is an adult with an advanced solid tumor such as melanoma, head and neck, liver or kidney cancer. The CDR3 runs from the conserved cysteine through the conserved F or W. Fields, in order: J gene, D gene, clone size, V gene, CDR3 DNA, CDR3 protein. The D gene is left open where the match is weak. Size is stated for part of the rows, as once, few or many counts, or as a class when the clone is expanded.

j_call: TRBJ2-7
d_call: NA
clone_size: NA
v_call: TRBV6-5
cdr3_nt: TGTGCCAGCAGTTACGTAGGTCCCTTCTACGAGCAGTACTTC
cdr3_aa: CASSYVGPFYEQYF

j_call: TRBJ2-3
d_call: NA
clone_size: once
v_call: TRBV6-1
cdr3_nt: TGTGCCAGCAGTAGGGGGGTGAGCACAGATACGCAGTATTTT
cdr3_aa: CASSRGVSTDTQYF

j_call: TRBJ1-1
d_call: NA
clone_size: medium-sized
v_call: TRBV10-1
cdr3_nt: TGCGCCAGCAGTGGGCCCGGGGGCACTGCTACTGAAGCTTTCTTT
cdr3_aa: CASSGPGGTATEAFF

j_call: TRBJ2-1
d_call: NA
clone_size: NA
v_call: TRBV10-1
cdr3_nt: TGCGCCAGCAGTGATACAGGGACCAACAATGAGCAGTTCTTC
cdr3_aa: CASSDTGTNNEQFF

j_call: TRBJ2-7
d_call: NA
clone_size: NA
v_call: TRBV6-4
cdr3_nt: TGTGCCAGCAGTGAGGGCACACTCCGGGCCTACGAGCAGTACTTC
cdr3_aa: CASSEGTLRAYEQYF

j_call: TRBJ1-2
d_call: NA
clone_size: NA
v_call: TRBV7-2
cdr3_nt: TGTGCCAGCAGGGGCTATGGCTACACCTTC
cdr3_aa: CASRGYGYTF

j_call: TRBJ2-1
d_call: NA
clone_size: NA
v_call: TRBV9
cdr3_nt: TGTGCCAGCAGCGTAGGAGGGGCCTACAATGAGCAGTTCTTC
cdr3_aa: CASSVGGAYNEQFF

j_call: TRBJ2-3
d_call: TRBD2
clone_size: NA
v_call: TRBV6-1
cdr3_nt: TGTGCCAGCAGTGAAAGGGCTAGCGGGAGGGCCCCCACAGATACGCAGTATTTT
cdr3_aa: CASSERASGRAPTDTQYF

j_call: TRBJ2-6
d_call: NA
clone_size: few
v_call: TRBV19
cdr3_nt: TGTGCCAGTAGTGAACAGGGTCCCTCAACTCTGACTTTC
cdr3_aa: CASSEQGPSTLTF

j_call: TRBJ1-2
d_call: TRBD1
clone_size: NA
v_call: TRBV7-8
cdr3_nt: TGTGCCAGCAGTGCGACAGGGGGGGACTATGGCTACACCTTC
cdr3_aa: CASSATGGDYGYTF

j_call: TRBJ1-1
d_call: NA
clone_size: NA
v_call: TRBV11-2
cdr3_nt: TGTGCCAGCACACAGAGCATGAACACTGAAGCTTTCTTT
cdr3_aa: CASTQSMNTEAFF

j_call: TRBJ1-5
d_call: TRBD1
clone_size: NA
v_call: TRBV11-2
cdr3_nt: TGTGCCAGCAGTCTGGGACAGGCGCAGCCCCAGCATTTT
cdr3_aa: CASSLGQAQPQHF